This T cell receptor beta chain was identified in a study of CD8+CD57+ T cells in acquired aplastic anemia (dated by TCRdb to 2017 to 2018). Broadly, across the study: On average, sorted CD4+ and CD8+ cells yielded 2.5 to 3.5 ug of extracted DNA, with a range of about 0.18 to 27.4 ug. An average of about 10 million reads for CD4+ cells and 11 million to 13 million reads for CD8+ cells was obtained from healthy donor samples.

TCR beta VDJ combination and CDR3 sequence profiling used genomic DNA as the template. An Illumina HiSeq 2000 was the platform used for TCR repertoire sequencing. In the authors' own workflow: TRBV/TRBJ rearrangement plots, CDR3 size and DJ length profiles, and Simpson's diversity index were used to evaluate the repertoires. The immunodominant clone was defined as the most abundant DNA sequence in deep sequencing data. CDR3 amino acid sequences were checked for sharing across subjects and were also compared against the VDJdb database and published repertoires. TCRdb trimmed public reads at Q25 via fastp, called clones via MiXCR and kept in-frame beta chains. Rows are combined by CDR3 protein, so each entry shows the most common genes and DNA. TCRdb's processing, not the authors' own work, is the source of the V and J calls. Recorded for this sample are just over 400,000 distinct CDR3 sequences; about 70% of them occurred a single time. The ten most abundant clones make up 4% of the sample.

The CDR3, from cysteine to phenylalanine, totals 15 residues. CDR3 DNA is the only sequence kept; it has 45 bases, read in frame from the first base. V and J lose 2 bases and 8 bases, and a span of 18 bases separates them. CDR1 and CDR2 (LNHNV, YYDKDF) derive from the germline V gene (reference sequence). The study deep-sequenced TCR repertoires of sorted CD4+ and CD8+ blood T cells from severe aplastic anemia patients and healthy subjects. Ficoll-Paque density gradient centrifugation was used to isolate peripheral blood mononuclear cells. Before DNA extraction, CD4+ and CD8+ T cells were sorted by FACS or by magnetic beads. For this clonotype: What this receptor recognizes is not known. No clone much larger than this one lies a single base away; base qualities are absent.

Overall study outcomes, separate from this receptor: Between patients and healthy controls, no significant difference in CD8+ Simpson's diversity was found (P=0.060). Some 30 CD8+ CDR3 sequences were shared between patients and controls but appeared highly expressed in patients and within their immunodominant clones.

The sequence came from a human donor in good health, serving as a control. Sequenced: sorted CD4+, CD8+, or CD8+CD57+ T cells (not recorded which) from PBMCs. Recombination joined TRBV15 with TRBJ1-2; the D segment could be TRBD1, given 5 matching bases. CDR3 region: CATSRPPSGLGGYTF. The nucleotides read TGTGCCACCAGCAGACCCCCCTCAGGGTTGGGGGGCTACACCTTC.